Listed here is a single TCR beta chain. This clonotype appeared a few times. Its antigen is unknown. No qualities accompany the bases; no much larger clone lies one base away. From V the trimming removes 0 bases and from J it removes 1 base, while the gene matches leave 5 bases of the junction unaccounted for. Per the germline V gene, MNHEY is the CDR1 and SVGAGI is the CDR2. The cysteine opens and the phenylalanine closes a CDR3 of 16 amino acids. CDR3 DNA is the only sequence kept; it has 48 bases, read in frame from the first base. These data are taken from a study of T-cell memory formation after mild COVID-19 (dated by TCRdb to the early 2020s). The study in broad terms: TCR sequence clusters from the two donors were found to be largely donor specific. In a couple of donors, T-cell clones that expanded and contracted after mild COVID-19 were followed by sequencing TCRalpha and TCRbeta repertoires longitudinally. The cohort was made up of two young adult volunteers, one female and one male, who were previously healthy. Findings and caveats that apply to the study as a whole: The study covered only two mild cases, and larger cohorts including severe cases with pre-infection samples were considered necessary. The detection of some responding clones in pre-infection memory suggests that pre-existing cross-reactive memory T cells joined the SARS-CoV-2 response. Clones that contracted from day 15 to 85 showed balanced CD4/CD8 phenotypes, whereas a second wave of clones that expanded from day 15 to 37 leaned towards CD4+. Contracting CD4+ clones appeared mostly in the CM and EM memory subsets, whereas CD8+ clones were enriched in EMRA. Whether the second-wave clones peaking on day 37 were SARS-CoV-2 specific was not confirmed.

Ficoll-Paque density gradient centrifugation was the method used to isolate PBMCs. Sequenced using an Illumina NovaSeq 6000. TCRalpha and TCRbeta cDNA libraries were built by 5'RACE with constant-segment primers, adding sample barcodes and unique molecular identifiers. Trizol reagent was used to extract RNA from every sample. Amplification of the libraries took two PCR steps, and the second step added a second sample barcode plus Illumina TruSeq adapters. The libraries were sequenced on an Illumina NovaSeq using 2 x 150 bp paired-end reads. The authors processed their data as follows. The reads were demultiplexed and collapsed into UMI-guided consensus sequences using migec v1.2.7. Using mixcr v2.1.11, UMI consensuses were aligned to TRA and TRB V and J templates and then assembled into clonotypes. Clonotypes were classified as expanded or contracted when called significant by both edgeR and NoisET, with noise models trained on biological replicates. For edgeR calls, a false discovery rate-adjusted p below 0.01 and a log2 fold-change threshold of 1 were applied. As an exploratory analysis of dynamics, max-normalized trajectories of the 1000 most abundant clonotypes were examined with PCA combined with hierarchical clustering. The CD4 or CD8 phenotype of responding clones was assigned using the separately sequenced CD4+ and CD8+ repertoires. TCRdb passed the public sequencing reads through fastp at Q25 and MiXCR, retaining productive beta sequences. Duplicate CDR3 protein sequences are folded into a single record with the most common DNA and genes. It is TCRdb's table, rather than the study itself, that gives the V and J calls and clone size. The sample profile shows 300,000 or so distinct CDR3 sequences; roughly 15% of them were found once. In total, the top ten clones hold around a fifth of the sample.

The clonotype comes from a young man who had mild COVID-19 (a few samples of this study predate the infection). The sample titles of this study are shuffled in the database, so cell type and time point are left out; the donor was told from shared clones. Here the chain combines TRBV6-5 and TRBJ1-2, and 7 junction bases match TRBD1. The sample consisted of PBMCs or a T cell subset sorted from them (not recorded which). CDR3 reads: CASSYSGTEINYGYTF. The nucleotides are TGTGCCAGCAGTTACTCAGGGACAGAGATTAACTATGGCTACACCTTC.